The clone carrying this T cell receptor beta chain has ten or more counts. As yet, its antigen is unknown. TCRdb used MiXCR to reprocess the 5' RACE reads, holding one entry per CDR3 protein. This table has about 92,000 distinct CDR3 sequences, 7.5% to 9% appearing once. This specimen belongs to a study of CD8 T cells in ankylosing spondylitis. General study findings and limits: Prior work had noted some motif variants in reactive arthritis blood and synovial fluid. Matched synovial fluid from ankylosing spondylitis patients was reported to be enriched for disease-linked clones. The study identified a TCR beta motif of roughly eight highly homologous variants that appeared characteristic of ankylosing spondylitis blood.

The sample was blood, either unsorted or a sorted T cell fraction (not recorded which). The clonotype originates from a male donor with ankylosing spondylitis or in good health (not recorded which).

CDR3 bases: TGTGCCAGCAGCTTAACGACCACAGATACGCAGTATTTT. This codes for CASSLTTTDTQYF. The chain employs TRBV7-6 and TRBJ2-3; D unclear. The CDR3 runs 13 residues. Deletions cut 2 bases from V and 2 bases from J, with 5 bases between. Germline V lookup: CDR1 SGHVS, CDR2 FNYEAQ.